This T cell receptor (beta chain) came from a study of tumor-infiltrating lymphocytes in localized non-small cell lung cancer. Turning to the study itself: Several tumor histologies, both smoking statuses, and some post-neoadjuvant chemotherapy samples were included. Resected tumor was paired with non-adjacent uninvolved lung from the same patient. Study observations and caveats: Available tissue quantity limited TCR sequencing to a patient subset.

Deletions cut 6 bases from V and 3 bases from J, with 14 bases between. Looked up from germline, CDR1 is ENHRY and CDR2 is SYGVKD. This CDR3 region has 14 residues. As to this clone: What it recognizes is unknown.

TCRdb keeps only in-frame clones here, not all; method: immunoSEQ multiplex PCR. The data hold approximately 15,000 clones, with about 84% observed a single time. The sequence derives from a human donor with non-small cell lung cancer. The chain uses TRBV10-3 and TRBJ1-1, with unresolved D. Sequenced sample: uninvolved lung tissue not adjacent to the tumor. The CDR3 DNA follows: TGTGCCATCAGCGACGGAACGGATTACACTGAAGCTTTCTTT. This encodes CAISDGTDYTEAFF.